This T cell receptor beta chain was sequenced for a study of T cell changes during pregnancy in multiple sclerosis. This CDR3 is built from 15 residues. V shed 1 base, J shed 9 bases, and the junction held 9 bases outside the gene matches. Germline lookup yields CDR1 SGHDN and CDR2 FVKESK. Clones were sequenced by immunoSEQ multiplex PCR, and TCRdb holds only the in-frame ones, with some missing. The table records tens of thousands of clones, over 90% of them present only once. The sample consisted of peripheral blood, taken in the third trimester of pregnancy. The origin of this receptor is a female donor with multiple sclerosis, enrolled in a pregnancy study. The chain combines TRBV14 with TRBJ2-1; 7 bases line up with TRBD1. The CDR3 region is CASSQAGQSYSEQFF. The CDR3 bases are TGTGCCAGCAGCCAAGCGGGACAGAGTTATAGTGAGCAGTTCTTC.